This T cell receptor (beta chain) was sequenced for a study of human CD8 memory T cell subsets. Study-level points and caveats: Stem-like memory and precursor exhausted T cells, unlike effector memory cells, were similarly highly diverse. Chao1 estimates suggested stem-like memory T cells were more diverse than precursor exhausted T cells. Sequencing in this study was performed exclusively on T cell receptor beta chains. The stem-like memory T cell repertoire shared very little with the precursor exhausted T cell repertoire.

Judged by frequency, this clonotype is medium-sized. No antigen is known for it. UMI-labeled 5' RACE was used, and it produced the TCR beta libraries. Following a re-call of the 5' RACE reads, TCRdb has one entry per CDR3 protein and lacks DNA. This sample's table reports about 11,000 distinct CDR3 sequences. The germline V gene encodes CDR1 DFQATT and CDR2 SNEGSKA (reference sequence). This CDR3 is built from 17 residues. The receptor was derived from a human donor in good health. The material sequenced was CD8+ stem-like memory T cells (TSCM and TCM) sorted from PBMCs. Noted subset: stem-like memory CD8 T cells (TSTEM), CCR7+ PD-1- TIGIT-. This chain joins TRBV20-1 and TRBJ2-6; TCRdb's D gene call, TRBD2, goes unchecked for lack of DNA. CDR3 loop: CSASGLAGDRGANVLTF.